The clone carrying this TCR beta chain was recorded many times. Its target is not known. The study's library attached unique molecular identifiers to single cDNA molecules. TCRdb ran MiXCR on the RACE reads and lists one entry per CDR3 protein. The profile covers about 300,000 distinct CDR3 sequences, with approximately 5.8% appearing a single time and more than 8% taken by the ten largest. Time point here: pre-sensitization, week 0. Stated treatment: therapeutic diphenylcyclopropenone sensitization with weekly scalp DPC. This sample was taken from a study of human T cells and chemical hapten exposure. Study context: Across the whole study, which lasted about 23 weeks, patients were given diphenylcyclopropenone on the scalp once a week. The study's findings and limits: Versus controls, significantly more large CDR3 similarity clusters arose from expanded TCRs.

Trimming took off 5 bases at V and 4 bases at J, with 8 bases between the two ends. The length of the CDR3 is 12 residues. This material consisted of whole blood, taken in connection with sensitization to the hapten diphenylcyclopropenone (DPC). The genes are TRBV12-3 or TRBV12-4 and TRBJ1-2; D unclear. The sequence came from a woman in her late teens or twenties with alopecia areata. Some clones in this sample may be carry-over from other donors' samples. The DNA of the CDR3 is TGTGCCAGCAGTCCTTTCGCCTATGGCTACACCTTC. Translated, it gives CASSPFAYGYTF.